What follows describes a single T cell receptor beta chain. The antigen remains unidentified. This entry belongs to a study of prognosis after radiotherapy for stage I lung cancer. Study background: Patients with stage I non-small cell lung cancer joined the study from early 2018 through early 2019. Patients numbered about a dozen men and over five women, aged 53 to 84 with a median of about 72 years. Study-wide results and caveats: The authors reported that TRBV and TRBJ gene usage differed between patients with and without metastases.

Genomic DNA served as the source from which two-round multiplex PCR generated TCR beta CDR3 amplicons. Primers were specific to each TRBV and TRBJ gene in first-round PCR. TCRdb re-analysed the multiplex PCR reads in MiXCR, keeping a single row per CDR3 protein. The sample yields around 20,000 distinct CDR3 sequences, around 37% seen once. Germline CDR1 and CDR2: MNHEY and SMNVEV (reference sequence). V was clipped by 2 bases and J by 8 bases, with 12 bases between them. The CDR3 runs 13 residues. The rearrangement links TRBV27 to TRBJ1-1, with D hard to call. The sequence derives from a donor over 45 with non-small cell lung cancer. This material consisted of PBMCs, taken before or after stereotactic body radiation therapy (not recorded which). The CDR3 spells CASSLGRFVEAFF. In DNA, the CDR3 is TGTGCCAGCAGTTTAGGACGGTTCGTAGAAGCTTTCTTT.